The source of this T cell receptor (beta chain) is a study of blood T cell repertoires in COVID-19 (dated by TCRdb to the early 2020s). Describing the broader study: The collaborator samples originated in the United States, Italy and Spain and spanned the acute and convalescent phases of COVID-19. Subjects who had been exposed to COVID-19, were actively infected with it, or had recovered from it provided the deeply sampled blood TCRbeta repertoires that made up the dataset. The repertoires were released in a freely available public database meant as a resource for research on the immune response to SARS-CoV-2. The material from the prospective study consisted of cDNA or gDNA derived from T cells, B-cell-depleted T cells, or PBMCs. The samples were drawn from two sources: the first 160 participants of the ongoing ImmuneRACE study, and 1,000 to 1,500 subjects contributed by 6 global collaborators. The sample metadata nearly always contained a de-identified subject ID, COVID-19 status, age in years and sex. Where available, HLA class I and class II types were taken from metadata supplied by the sample provider and were not determined by assay-based typing.

Findings and caveats that apply to the study as a whole: How much clinical and demographic metadata was included differed by source and by participant, and the metadata was provided uncurated.

The germline V gene sets CDR1 to KGHSH and CDR2 to LQKENI. Counted from cysteine to phenylalanine, this CDR3 has 14 amino acids. The entry retains the CDR3 DNA only, 42 bases that are in frame from base 1. V is clipped by 1 base and J by 3 bases, and the sequence between their germline boundaries is 10 bases long. This clone showed up just once. The antigen this receptor binds is unknown. Nothing much larger sits one base from this clone, and base qualities are not available. TCRbeta CDR3 regions were amplified from genomic DNA using the immunoSEQ Assay, a bias-controlled multiplex PCR. In the authors' own workflow: Nucleated cell counts per sample were estimated from amplification of reference gene primers within the assay. To quantify the absolute abundance of each unique TCRbeta CDR3 rearrangement, sequence reads were collapsed and filtered. For each sample, productive Simpson clonality was calculated as the square root of Simpson's diversity index over productive rearrangements. As stored in TCRdb, this immuneACCESS dataset retains in-frame rearrangements with V and J assigned. A fraction of the clones does not appear; measured against another copy, unresolved V genes explain less than half of the discrepancy, and the remainder lacks a known reason. V and J calls and clone size follow that table, whereas D and trimming were derived from the DNA. The sample profile shows 40,000 to 55,000 clones; approximately 90% of them were found once. The ten largest clones add up to around 8.7% of the sample.

Each collaborating institution followed its own protocols to collect whole blood in K2EDTA tubes. For TCRbeta analysis, collaborators shipped samples in one of three forms: frozen whole blood, isolated PBMCs, or DNA extracted from either of those sample types. Rearrangement joined TRBV18 to TRBJ2-7; the D gene is perhaps TRBD1, on 7 matching bases. The clonotype comes from a man in his fifties with active COVID-19. The sequencing sample was made of peripheral blood. This receptor has the CDR3 CASSPRGDSYEQYF. The sequenced DNA is TGTGCCAGCTCACCACGGGGGGACAGCTACGAGCAGTACTTC.